This is a list of T cell receptor beta chains from one sample in a study of T cells in Graves' hyperthyroidism and ophthalmopathy. TCRdb passed the multiplex PCR reads through MiXCR, listing each CDR3 protein once. This sample has more than 450,000 distinct CDR3 sequences; nearly 20% occur once, and the top ten carry roughly 47%. The sequenced material came from blood. The source of these receptors is a man aged 35 to 55 with Graves' ophthalmopathy. Both conserved end residues are part of each CDR3. Fields, in order: clone size, V gene, D gene, J gene, CDR3 protein, CDR3 DNA. A D gene is named only where the DNA matches it firmly. A row's size may be missing; if present it is once, few, many or a size class.

abundance: few; v_gene: TRBV19; d_gene: TRBD1; j_gene: TRBJ2-1; CDR3aa: CASSINVRGGPGREQFF; CDR3nt: TGTGCCAGTAGTATAAACGTCCGAGGGGGCCCGGGGCGTGAGCAGTTCTTC
abundance: many; v_gene: TRBV28; d_gene: TRBD1; j_gene: TRBJ1-5; CDR3aa: CASSIQGAGSQPQHF; CDR3nt: TGTGCCAGCAGTATACAGGGGGCAGGGAGTCAGCCCCAGCATTTT
abundance: -; v_gene: TRBV7-2; d_gene: -; j_gene: TRBJ2-3; CDR3aa: CASSFLSTTDTQYF; CDR3nt: TGTGCCAGCAGCTTCCTTAGCACGACAGATACGCAGTATTTT
abundance: -; v_gene: TRBV7-3; d_gene: -; j_gene: TRBJ1-5; CDR3aa: CASSLNSGGHYHFQPQHF; CDR3nt: TGTGCCAGCAGCTTAAATTCGGGGGGACACTACCATTTTCAGCCCCAGCATTTT
abundance: -; v_gene: TRBV24-1; d_gene: TRBD1; j_gene: TRBJ1-5; CDR3aa: CATSGTGVQPQHF; CDR3nt: TGTGCCACCTCCGGGACAGGGGTTCAGCCCCAGCATTTT
abundance: -; v_gene: TRBV9; d_gene: -; j_gene: TRBJ1-2; CDR3aa: CASSVDPFIYGYTF; CDR3nt: TGTGCCAGCAGCGTAGACCCGTTTATCTATGGCTACACCTTC
abundance: -; v_gene: TRBV5-1; d_gene: TRBD1; j_gene: TRBJ1-2; CDR3aa: CASSLQPGQGYGYTF; CDR3nt: TGCGCCAGCAGCTTGCAACCGGGACAGGGCTATGGCTACACCTTC
abundance: -; v_gene: TRBV15; d_gene: -; j_gene: TRBJ1-5; CDR3aa: CATSRDRLREGQPQHF; CDR3nt: TGTGCCACCAGCAGAGATCGTTTGAGGGAGGGTCAGCCCCAGCATTTT
abundance: many; v_gene: TRBV5-1; d_gene: TRBD1; j_gene: TRBJ2-3; CDR3aa: CASSIQGARTDTQYF; CDR3nt: TGCGCCAGCAGCATACAGGGGGCGCGCACAGATACGCAGTATTTT
abundance: -; v_gene: TRBV20-1; d_gene: -; j_gene: TRBJ2-6; CDR3aa: CSARNMRSSGANVLTF; CDR3nt: TGCAGTGCTAGGAACATGAGGAGCTCTGGGGCCAACGTCCTGACTTTC
abundance: -; v_gene: TRBV7-8; d_gene: TRBD1; j_gene: TRBJ1-3; CDR3aa: CASSFTSGTGATSSGNTIYF; CDR3nt: TGTGCCAGCAGCTTCACATCCGGGACAGGGGCCACGAGCTCTGGAAACACCATATATTTT
abundance: few; v_gene: TRBV12-3/TRBV12-4; d_gene: TRBD1; j_gene: TRBJ1-2; CDR3aa: CASSSQGARGYTF; CDR3nt: TGTGCCAGCAGTTCACAGGGGGCTAGGGGCTACACCTTC
abundance: -; v_gene: TRBV30; d_gene: TRBD2; j_gene: TRBJ2-3; CDR3aa: CAWSRTSGMVDTQYF; CDR3nt: TGTGCCTGGAGTAGGACTAGCGGGATGGTAGATACGCAGTATTTT
abundance: -; v_gene: TRBV2; d_gene: -; j_gene: TRBJ2-2; CDR3aa: CASSSGHFGELFF; CDR3nt: TGTGCCAGCAGCTCGGGACACTTCGGGGAGCTGTTTTTT
abundance: many; v_gene: TRBV2; d_gene: -; j_gene: TRBJ2-7; CDR3aa: CASRLQASSTYEQYF; CDR3nt: TGTGCCAGCAGATTACAGGCCAGCTCAACCTACGAGCAGTACTTC
abundance: few; v_gene: TRBV7-8; d_gene: TRBD1; j_gene: TRBJ1-4; CDR3aa: CASSLPTGGGEKLFF; CDR3nt: TGTGCCAGCAGCTTACCGACAGGGGGCGGGGAAAAACTGTTTTTT
abundance: few; v_gene: TRBV6-7; d_gene: TRBD1; j_gene: TRBJ2-3; CDR3aa: CASSYRPSSGQLVDTQYF; CDR3nt: TGTGCCAGCAGTTACCGACCTTCGTCGGGACAGCTCGTGGATACGCAGTATTTT
abundance: -; v_gene: TRBV19; d_gene: -; j_gene: TRBJ1-1; CDR3aa: CASSMGTGNTEAFF; CDR3nt: TGTGCCAGTAGTATGGGTACAGGTAACACTGAAGCTTTCTTT
abundance: once; v_gene: TRBV24-1; d_gene: -; j_gene: TRBJ2-1; CDR3aa: CATSDRGTEQFF; CDR3nt: TGTGCCACCAGTGATAGGGGTACTGAGCAGTTCTTC
abundance: many; v_gene: TRBV30; d_gene: -; j_gene: TRBJ2-7; CDR3aa: CASWAGAEQYF; CDR3nt: TGTGCCTCATGGGCAGGGGCCGAGCAGTACTTC
abundance: -; v_gene: TRBV13; d_gene: -; j_gene: TRBJ1-5; CDR3aa: CASSAFGGGPQHF; CDR3nt: TGTGCCAGCAGCGCCTTTGGAGGCGGGCCCCAGCATTTT
abundance: few; v_gene: TRBV11-2; d_gene: TRBD2; j_gene: TRBJ2-1; CDR3aa: CASGYPPTGTSGSLNEQFF; CDR3nt: TGTGCCAGCGGATACCCCCCTACCGGGACTAGCGGGAGTTTGAATGAGCAGTTCTTC
abundance: many; v_gene: TRBV6-2/TRBV6-3; d_gene: -; j_gene: TRBJ1-1; CDR3aa: CASTTHGTEAFF; CDR3nt: TGTGCCAGCACCACCCACGGCACTGAAGCTTTCTTT
abundance: few; v_gene: TRBV12-3/TRBV12-4; d_gene: -; j_gene: TRBJ2-1; CDR3aa: CASSSKWDEQFF; CDR3nt: TGTGCCAGCAGTTCTAAATGGGATGAGCAGTTCTTC
abundance: -; v_gene: TRBV6-1; d_gene: TRBD2; j_gene: TRBJ2-1; CDR3aa: CASSTTSGRANEQFF; CDR3nt: TGTGCCAGCAGTACGACTAGCGGGCGAGCCAATGAGCAGTTCTTC
abundance: -; v_gene: TRBV9; d_gene: -; j_gene: TRBJ1-4; CDR3aa: CASSVVPGDEKLFF; CDR3nt: TGTGCCAGCAGCGTAGTCCCTGGGGATGAAAAACTGTTTTTT
abundance: -; v_gene: TRBV3-1; d_gene: TRBD1; j_gene: TRBJ1-5; CDR3aa: CASSHGQGAGGNQPQHF; CDR3nt: TGTGCCAGCAGCCACGGTCAGGGGGCTGGTGGCAATCAGCCCCAGCATTTT
abundance: -; v_gene: TRBV20-1; d_gene: TRBD2; j_gene: TRBJ2-2; CDR3aa: CSADSGGAQNTGELFF; CDR3nt: TGCAGTGCTGACAGCGGGGGGGCCCAAAACACCGGGGAGCTGTTTTTT
abundance: few; v_gene: TRBV7-2; d_gene: -; j_gene: TRBJ2-5; CDR3aa: CASGYKETQYF; CDR3nt: TGTGCCAGCGGGTATAAAGAGACCCAGTACTTC
abundance: -; v_gene: TRBV20-1; d_gene: TRBD2; j_gene: TRBJ2-1; CDR3aa: CSAHSTPTSGRPSSYNEQFF; CDR3nt: TGCAGTGCCCACTCGACCCCGACTAGCGGGAGGCCCAGCTCCTACAATGAGCAGTTCTTC
abundance: many; v_gene: TRBV12-3/TRBV12-4; d_gene: -; j_gene: TRBJ1-1; CDR3aa: CASSTGLENTEAFF; CDR3nt: TGTGCCAGCAGTACAGGGTTGGAGAACACTGAAGCTTTCTTT
abundance: few; v_gene: TRBV5-1; d_gene: -; j_gene: TRBJ2-1; CDR3aa: CASSVNRDIYNEQFF; CDR3nt: TGCGCCAGCAGCGTAAACCGGGACATCTACAATGAGCAGTTCTTC
abundance: many; v_gene: TRBV6-1; d_gene: -; j_gene: TRBJ2-2; CDR3aa: CASIRDPGSGELFF; CDR3nt: TGTGCCAGCATTAGGGACCCGGGATCCGGGGAGCTGTTTTTT